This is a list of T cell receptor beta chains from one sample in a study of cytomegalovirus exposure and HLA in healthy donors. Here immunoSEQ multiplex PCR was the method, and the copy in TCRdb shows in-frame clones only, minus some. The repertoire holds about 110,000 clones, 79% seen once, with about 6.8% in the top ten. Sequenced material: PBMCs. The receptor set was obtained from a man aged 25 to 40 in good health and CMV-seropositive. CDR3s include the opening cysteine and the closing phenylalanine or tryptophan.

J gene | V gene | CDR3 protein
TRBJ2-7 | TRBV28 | CASSWTEGTEQYF
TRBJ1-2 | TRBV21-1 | CASSARPTGLGGYTF
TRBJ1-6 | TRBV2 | CASSGDLPNSPLHF
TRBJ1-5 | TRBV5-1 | CASSMEGSPDQPQHF
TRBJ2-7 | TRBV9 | CASSPGDRAYEQYF
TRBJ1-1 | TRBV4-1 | CASSRGTGNTEAFF
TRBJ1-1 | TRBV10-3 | CAIREQLTNTEAFF
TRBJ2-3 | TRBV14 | CASSRYKTDTQYF
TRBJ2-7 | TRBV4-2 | CASSQGLAGGLEQYF
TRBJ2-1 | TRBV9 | CASSRTGPNEQFF
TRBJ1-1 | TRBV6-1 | CASSEAPGGGGTEAFF
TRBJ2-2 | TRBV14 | CASSQEGHRGSYRNTGELFF
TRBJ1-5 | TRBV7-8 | CASSWTGSNQPQHF
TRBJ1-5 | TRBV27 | CASRRPIDRSNQPQHF
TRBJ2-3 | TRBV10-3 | CAIGQEEADTQYF
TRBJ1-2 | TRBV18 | CASSPDGGGYTF
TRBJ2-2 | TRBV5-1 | CASSFMSGGETGELFF
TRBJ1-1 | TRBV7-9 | CASIRGVGDTEAFF
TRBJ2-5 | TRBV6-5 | CASMEGRGGWETQYF
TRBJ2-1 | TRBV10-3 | CAISGTSERGRWDNEQFF
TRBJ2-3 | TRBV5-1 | CASSLLAGGMDTQYF
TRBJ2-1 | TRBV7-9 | CASSQTYNEQFF
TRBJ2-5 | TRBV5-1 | CASSVDRQETQYF